What follows is one T cell receptor (beta chain) and its context. Deletions cut 5 bases from V and 3 bases from J, with 7 bases between. Germline values: CDR1 MDHEN, CDR2 SYDVKM. There are 12 residues in the CDR3. The data are from a study of blood T cell repertoires in COVID-19. Study information: There were acute and convalescent COVID-19 samples, and they came from the United States, Italy and Spain.

In the original processing: How many nucleated cells were present was estimated from reference gene primer amplification. The protocol was immunoSEQ multiplex PCR, while the TCRdb copy is restricted to in-frame clones and leaves out a portion. V, J and clone size are taken as reported in that table, and D and trimming were inferred from the DNA itself. This table holds more than 75,000 clones, approximately 88% found once. The chain carries TRBV28 and TRBJ1-2, with D unclear. What was sequenced was peripheral blood. The receptor comes from a human donor in a cohort sampled during active COVID-19. The CDR3 loop reads CASSLADYGYTF. CDR3 coding DNA: TGTGCCAGCAGTCTGGCAGACTATGGCTACACCTTC.